Described below is a single T cell receptor (beta chain) sequence and its context. The antigen it binds to is not known. Per-base quality was not reported, and no clone a single base away is much larger than it. In the prospective study, participants were about 18 to 95 years old, resided in 24 geographic areas of the United States, and were enrolled through a virtual design. In the prospective study, cohorts were assigned on the basis of participant-reported clinical history obtained from a screening survey and a study questionnaire. Each participant in the prospective study had whole blood, serum and a nasopharyngeal or oropharyngeal swab collected by mobile phlebotomists. Additional blood draws and questionnaires over an approximately 2-month period could optionally be provided by prospective study participants. Prospective study blood samples were shipped either frozen or at room temperature before DNA extraction.

This sample is part of a study of blood T cell repertoires in COVID-19 (dated by TCRdb to the early 2020s). Context from the whole study: Samples covering the acute and convalescent phases of COVID-19 were provided by collaborators in the United States, Italy and Spain. Deeply sampled blood TCRbeta repertoires from subjects exposed to, actively infected with, or recovered from COVID-19 were included in the dataset. The material from the prospective study consisted of cDNA or gDNA derived from T cells, B-cell-depleted T cells, or PBMCs. The sample metadata nearly always contained a de-identified subject ID, COVID-19 status, age in years and sex. Where available, HLA class I and class II types were taken from metadata supplied by the sample provider and were not determined by assay-based typing. A freely available public database, intended as a resource for researchers studying the immune response to SARS-CoV-2, is where the repertoires were released. Samples were obtained from the ongoing ImmuneRACE study (first 160 participants) and from about 1,300 subjects provided by 6 global collaborators. Study-wide conclusions, independent of this receptor: The quantity of clinical and demographic metadata differed by source and by participant and was supplied without curation.

TCRbeta CDR3 regions were amplified from genomic DNA by means of the immunoSEQ Assay, a bias-controlled multiplex PCR. Per the source publication's procedure: Nucleated cell counts per sample were estimated from amplification of reference gene primers within the assay. To quantify the absolute abundance of each unique TCRbeta CDR3 rearrangement, sequence reads were collapsed and filtered. For each sample, productive Simpson clonality was calculated as the square root of Simpson's diversity index across productive rearrangements. The immuneACCESS repertoire file appears here via TCRdb, limited to in-frame rearrangements. These files lack a portion of the clones; in checked studies, under half of the deficit traces to unresolved V genes, and the cause of the others is not known. V, J and clone size were drawn from that table, and D and trimming were deduced from the DNA. Within this sample are 200,000 to 300,000 clones, with 86% of them counted one time only. The ten largest clones capture 2.5% to 3.5% of the sample.

V has 2 bases trimmed and J has 3 bases trimmed; junction bases matching no gene number 4. The CDR3 runs 16 amino acids, cysteine and phenylalanine included. Only the CDR3 part of the read is kept: 48 bases, read in frame from the first base. CDR1 is given as MNHEY and CDR2 as SMNVEV, both from the germline V gene (reference sequence). Sequences were obtained from PBMCs or T cells enriched from blood (not recorded which). The clonotype originates from a woman between 40 and 50 years old with acute COVID-19. The chain links TRBV27 with TRBJ2-2, with 9 central nucleotides matching TRBD1. The sequenced DNA is TGTGCCAGCAGTTTAGCTAGGACAGGGGACACCGGGGAGCTGTTTTTT. It translates to CASSLARTGDTGELFF.